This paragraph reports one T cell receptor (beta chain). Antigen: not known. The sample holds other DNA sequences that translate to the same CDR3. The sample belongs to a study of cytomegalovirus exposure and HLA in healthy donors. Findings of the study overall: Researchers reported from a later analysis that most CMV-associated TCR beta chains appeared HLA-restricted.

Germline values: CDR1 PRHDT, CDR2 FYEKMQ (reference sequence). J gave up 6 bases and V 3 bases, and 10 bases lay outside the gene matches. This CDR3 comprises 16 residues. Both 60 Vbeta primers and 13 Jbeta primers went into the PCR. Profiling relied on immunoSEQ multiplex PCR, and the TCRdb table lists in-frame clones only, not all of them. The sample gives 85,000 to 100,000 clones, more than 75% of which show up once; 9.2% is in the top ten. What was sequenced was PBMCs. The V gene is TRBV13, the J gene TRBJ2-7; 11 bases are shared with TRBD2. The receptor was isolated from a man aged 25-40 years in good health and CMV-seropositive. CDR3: CASSFSPGLAGGEQYF. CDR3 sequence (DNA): TGTGCCAGCAGCTTCTCTCCCGGACTAGCGGGTGGCGAGCAGTACTTC.